Given below is one T cell receptor (beta chain) in context. V was clipped by 4 bases and J by 1 base; unmatched bases: 9. This CDR3 spans 17 amino acids. CDR1 and CDR2 from the germline V gene are SGHKS and YYEKEE (reference sequence). This sample stems from a study of blood T cell repertoires in COVID-19. Repertoires were generated with immunoSEQ multiplex PCR, while TCRdb's copy carries only in-frame clones and drops some. The table lists around 330,000 clones, about nine tenths of them singletons, with roughly 5.2% in the top ten. This clonotype was obtained from a man aged 55 to 70 who had recovered from COVID-19. Sequenced input: PBMCs or T cells enriched from blood (not recorded which). The V and J genes are TRBV5-5 and TRBJ1-1, with 11 bases that match TRBD1. CDR3 sequence (DNA): TGTGCCAGCAGCAAGGGACAGGGGGTTGAGGGGAACACTGAAGCTTTCTTT. This codes for CASSKGQGVEGNTEAFF.